This T cell receptor (beta chain) is from a study of long-term antiretroviral therapy in people with HIV. Assay version v3.0 of immunoSEQ was used, and it was run at survey level. Libraries were prepared by immunoSEQ multiplex PCR; TCRdb keeps only in-frame clonotypes and omits some of them. Seen here are over 30,000 clones, roughly 98% observed once, and the top ten hold under 2.5%. Points on this clone: What it recognizes is unknown.

Study findings and constraints: HIV repertoire CDR3 lengths ranged less widely than those of controls.

The V end lost 0 bases, the J end lost 3 bases, and 9 bases lay between the germline ends. Germline CDR1 is SGHAT and CDR2 is FQNNGV. The CDR3 is 15 amino acids. This chain joins TRBV11-2 and TRBJ2-1; possible D gene TRBD1, 6 bases. The receptor comes from a man younger than 40 with HIV. The starting material was unsorted PBMCs, obtained 7.6 years after starting antiretroviral therapy. The CDR3 sequence is CASSLDTGIYNEQFF. The CDR3 DNA follows: TGTGCCAGCAGCTTAGATACAGGGATCTACAATGAGCAGTTCTTC.